Shown below are 32 T cell receptor beta chains from a single sample sequenced in a study of a mutant IDH1 vaccine in newly diagnosed glioma. The protocol was immunoSEQ multiplex PCR, while the TCRdb copy is restricted to in-frame clones and leaves out a portion. The repertoire consists of under 55,000 clones, with roughly 91% occurring once and the leading ten covering around 2.5%. These receptors have no known antigen. The time point was: week 11, during vaccination. Each dose delivered 300 ug of mutant IDH1 20-mer peptide subcutaneously with imiquimod. Sequenced here: PBMCs, sampled from a glioma patient whose treatment included an IDH1 peptide vaccine. The receptors here all came from a man aged 45 to 65 with glioma.

Points on this clone: This likely stems from a read error, as it lies one base from a far larger clone. The identical CDR3 is also encoded by other nucleotide sequences in the sample. V gene TRBV7-9 combines with J gene TRBJ1-5; D remains unclear. CDR1 is SEHNR and CDR2 is FQNEAQ in the germline V gene (reference sequence). CDR3 length equals 12 residues. The V end lost 1 base, the J end lost 4 bases, and 2 bases lay between the germline ends. CDR3 in amino acids: CASSLGNQPQHF. DNA for the CDR3: TGTGCCAGCAGCTTAGGGAATCAGCCCCAGCATTTT. Full variable domain (remainder filled in from reference TRBV7-9 and TRBJ1-5): DTGVSQNPRHKITKRGQNVTFRCDPISEHNRLYWYRQTLGQGPEFLTYFQNEAQLEKSRLLSDRFSAERPKGSFSTLEIQRTEQGDSAMYLCASSLGNQPQHFGDGTRLSIL.

Here the CDR3 DNA reads TGTGCCTTAAACAGGGCCGGGTATGGAAAACTGTTTTTT. This gives the protein CALNRAGYGKLFF. The chain employs TRBV30 and TRBJ1-4, with D possibly TRBD1 on 6 matching bases. The V and J ends lost 7 bases and 10 bases respectively, with 19 bases between them. There are 13 residues in the CDR3. Germline loops: CDR1 GTSNPN, CDR2 SVGIG (reference sequence).

This clone was counted a single time. This chain connects TRBV28 to TRBJ1-1; 8 bases fit TRBD1. Germline loops: CDR1 MDHEN, CDR2 SYDVKM. This CDR3 region has 13 residues. V dropped 6 bases and J dropped 4; count of bases not matched to a gene: 4. This chain's CDR3 is CASSFDRGTEAFF. As DNA, the CDR3 is TGTGCCAGCAGCTTCGACAGGGGCACTGAAGCTTTCTTT.

This clone appeared a single time. The rearrangement joins TRBV5-1 to TRBJ2-3; possible D gene TRBD2, 6 bases. The CDR3 length is 15 residues. Germline V gene lookup returns CDR1 SGHRS and CDR2 YFSETQ. The V end lost 0 bases, the J end lost 2 bases, and 10 bases lay between the germline ends. The CDR3 sequence is CASSLVGGITDTQYF. CDR3 nucleotide sequence: TGCGCCAGCAGCTTGGTTGGGGGGATCACAGATACGCAGTATTTT. Full variable domain (rest looked up from reference TRBV5-1 and TRBJ2-3): KAGVTQTPRYLIKTRGQQVTLSCSPISGHRSVSWYQQTPGQGLQFLFEYFSETQRNKGNFPGRFSGRQFSNSRSEMNVSTLELGDSALYLCASSLVGGITDTQYFGPGTRLTVL.

The V gene is TRBV19, the J gene TRBJ1-1; 7 bases fit TRBD1. V shed 5 bases, J shed 1 base, and the junction held 7 bases outside the gene matches. Germline V lookup: CDR1 LNHDA, CDR2 SQIVND (reference sequence). The length of the CDR3 is 15 residues. CDR3 residues: CASSSRDSKNTEAFF. CDR3 sequence (DNA): TGTGCCAGTAGTTCCCGGGACAGCAAGAACACTGAAGCTTTCTTT.

This chain connects TRBV30 to TRBJ1-4, with 9 bases aligning to TRBD1. The CDR3 has 13 amino acids. The trim removed 1 base at V and 8 bases at J, leaving 2 bases unmatched. Germline V gene sequence: CDR1 GTSNPN, CDR2 SVGIG (reference sequence). Written as DNA, the CDR3 is TGTGCCTGGAGTGGGACAGGGGCAGAAAAACTGTTTTTT. This translates into CAWSGTGAEKLFF.

Written as DNA, the CDR3 is TGTGCCAGTTTAGCGGGGGCAGTTGGGGCCAACGTCCTGACTTTC. It translates to CASLAGAVGANVLTF. This chain uses TRBV2 with TRBJ2-6, with 9 bases fitting TRBD2. The junction had 6 bases not matched to a gene; V was cut back by 9 bases and J by 3 bases. Germline CDR1 reads SNHLY; CDR2 reads FYNNEI. This CDR3 contains 15 residues.

This rearrangement joins TRBV19 to TRBJ2-5, with 15 bases lining up with TRBD2. Trimming removed 6 bases from V and 5 bases from J; junction bases left unmatched: 13. The germline CDR1 and CDR2 sequences are LNHDA and SQIVND (reference sequence). CDR3 size: 18 residues. CDR3 residues: CASSPGLAGGGLMETQYF. The DNA for the CDR3 is TGTGCCAGTAGCCCGGGACTAGCGGGAGGTGGTTTGATGGAGACCCAGTACTTC.

The J gene is TRBJ2-1, the V gene TRBV5-6; D perhaps matches TRBD2 (6 bases). Deletions cut 2 bases from V and 9 bases from J, with 15 bases between. Germline lookup yields CDR1 SGHDT and CDR2 YYEEEE. The CDR3 is 14 residues long. The CDR3 nucleotides are TGTGCCAGCAGCTTCGTGAGGGAGGAGGGTGAGCAGTTCTTC. This translates into CASSFVREEGEQFF.

V and J are TRBV29-1 and TRBJ2-7; D possibly uses TRBD1 or TRBD2 (5 bases each). V lost 2 bases and J lost 6, with 17 bases in between. This CDR3 is 14 amino acids long. Germline V lookup: CDR1 SQVTM, CDR2 ANQGSEA. The CDR3 protein is CSVEIQGDRGEQYF. The CDR3 DNA reads TGCAGCGTTGAAATCCAGGGCGATCGGGGCGAGCAGTACTTC.

The chain uses TRBV27 and TRBJ2-3, with D tentatively TRBD1 or TRBD2 (5 bases each). V shed 5 bases and J shed 3 bases, with 21 bases lying between them. Looked up from germline, CDR1 is MNHEY and CDR2 is SMNVEV (reference sequence). The CDR3 has 17 residues. This chain's CDR3 is CASSPLIPGRYTDTQYF. The CDR3 DNA is TGTGCCAGCAGTCCGTTAATACCGGGACGATATACAGATACGCAGTATTTT.

The chain joins TRBV19 to TRBJ2-7; 9 bases agree with TRBD1. The CDR3 loop spans 14 amino acids. Looked up from germline, CDR1 is LNHDA and CDR2 is SQIVND (reference sequence). Unmatched junction bases numbered 4, after V lost 3 bases and J lost 4 bases. The CDR3 region is CASSMGTGPYEQYF. CDR3 DNA: TGTGCCAGTAGTATGGGGACAGGGCCGTACGAGCAGTACTTC.

The chain links TRBV7-9 to TRBJ1-1, with D possibly TRBD1 on 6 matching bases. CDR1 is SEHNR and CDR2 is FQNEAQ in the germline V gene (reference sequence). The CDR3 sequence is 14 residues long. Trimming pared 5 bases from V and 5 bases from J, leaving 15 bases between. CDR3 sequence reads: CASSPTQGLTEAFF. DNA of the CDR3: TGTGCCAGCAGCCCAACACAGGGATTGACTGAAGCTTTCTTT. The complete variable domain, with remaining parts taken from reference TRBV7-9 and TRBJ1-1, reads DTGVSQNPRHKITKRGQNVTFRCDPISEHNRLYWYRQTLGQGPEFLTYFQNEAQLEKSRLLSDRFSAERPKGSFSTLEIQRTEQGDSAMYLCASSPTQGLTEAFFGQGTRLTVV.

This clone showed up just once. Within the sample, other DNA sequences also encode this same CDR3. This sequence joins TRBV6-5 and TRBJ2-7; either TRBD1 or TRBD2 may fit D (5 bases each). V lost 0 bases, J lost 1 base, and 10 bases lay in between. This CDR3 region has 15 residues. Germline CDR1 MNHEY, CDR2 SVGAGI. DNA for the CDR3: TGTGCCAGCAGTTACTCCGGGACGGCGTCCTACGAGCAGTACTTC. Its protein product is CASSYSGTASYEQYF.

The CDR3 reads CASSYSDEQFF. DNA for the CDR3: TGTGCCAGCAGTTACTCTGATGAGCAGTTCTTC. J is TRBJ2-1 and V is TRBV6-6; D is undetermined. The CDR3 extends over 11 amino acids. Germline V CDR1 and CDR2: MNHNY, SVGAGI (reference sequence). V lost 0 bases, J lost 8 bases, and 2 bases lay in between.

The chain uses TRBV9 and TRBJ2-2, with 9 bases lining up with TRBD2. There are 15 residues in the CDR3. Losses at the gene ends were 5 bases for V and 4 bases for J; bases not matched to a gene: 6. Germline V gene data show CDR1 as SGDLS and CDR2 as YYNGEE. CDR3 protein: CASSIAGVGTGELFF. CDR3 nucleotide sequence: TGTGCCAGCAGTATAGCGGGAGTTGGCACCGGGGAGCTGTTTTTT.

This chain links TRBV7-2 with TRBJ2-7, with 7 bases fitting TRBD1. The ends lost 7 bases at V and 4 bases at J; junction bases unmatched: 10. The germline CDR1 and CDR2 sequences are SGHTA and FQGNSA. This CDR3 spans 14 amino acids. The CDR3 DNA is TGTGCCAGCAAAAGGTCGGGACAGCTTTACGAGCAGTACTTC. It codes for CASKRSGQLYEQYF.

The CDR3 spells CASSFDSTTGELFF. CDR3 in DNA: TGTGCCAGCAGCTTCGACAGTACCACCGGGGAGCTGTTTTTT. This chain uses TRBV7-2 with TRBJ2-2, with a possible D match to TRBD1 (5 bases). Trimming took off 3 bases at V and 4 bases at J, with 9 bases between the two ends. Germline assignment: CDR1 SGHTA and CDR2 FQGNSA. The CDR3 length is 14 residues.

This chain's CDR3 is CASSSIPWGSGGEYTQYF. CDR3 DNA: TGTGCCAGCAGCTCAATTCCCTGGGGTAGCGGGGGGGAGTATACGCAGTATTTT. The gene calls are TRBV7-9 and TRBJ2-3; 11 positions agree with TRBD2. The CDR3 extends over 18 amino acids. In germline, CDR1 is SEHNR, CDR2 FQNEAQ (reference sequence). The trim removed 4 bases at V and 7 bases at J, leaving 16 bases unmatched.

The chain couples TRBV4-1 to TRBJ1-3; D not resolved. Trimming removed 0 bases from V and 0 bases from J, with 6 bases in between. This CDR3 has 15 amino acids. CDR1 and CDR2 from the germline V gene are MGHRA and YSYEKL. The CDR3 loop is CASSQDRNSGNTIYF. Here the CDR3 DNA reads TGCGCCAGCAGCCAAGATCGGAACTCTGGAAACACCATATATTTT.

The chain uses TRBV9 and TRBJ1-1; D unresolved. Germline V gene lookup returns CDR1 SGDLS and CDR2 YYNGEE. CDR3 length: 14 amino acids. The V and J ends lost 0 bases and 0 bases respectively, with 6 bases between them. The CDR3 DNA reads TGTGCCAGCAGCGTAGCGTATGTGAACACTGAAGCTTTCTTT. This gives the protein CASSVAYVNTEAFF.

The rearrangement uses TRBV6-1 and TRBJ1-4, with TRBD1 as a possible D gene (6 bases). From germline, CDR1 is MNHNS and CDR2 SASEGT. This CDR3 contains 14 residues. Trimming took off 2 bases at V and 7 bases at J, with 11 bases between the two ends. CDR3 in DNA: TGTGCCAGCAGTGAAACAGGGAGGAGTGAAAAACTGTTTTTT. Residues: CASSETGRSEKLFF.

The chain carries TRBV5-6 and TRBJ1-4; maybe TRBD1 (5 bases). The CDR3 totals 16 residues. V shed 3 bases and J shed 3 bases, with 15 bases lying between them. Per the germline V gene, CDR1 is SGHDT and CDR2 is YYEEEE. The CDR3 DNA follows: TGTGCCAGCAGCTCCCTAGGAGGGGCCGCTAATGAAAAACTGTTTTTT. Protein sequence: CASSSLGGAANEKLFF.

This chain connects TRBV12-5 to TRBJ1-1, with D possibly matching TRBD1 (6 bases). Germline CDR1 LGHNT, CDR2 FRNRAP. Trimming pared 6 bases from V and 6 bases from J, leaving 14 bases between. The CDR3 extends over 13 amino acids. The CDR3 bases are TGTGCTAGTGGCGGTACAGGGATCGCTGAAGCTTTCTTT. It yields the protein CASGGTGIAEAFF.

The DNA of the CDR3 is TGTGCCAGCAGCTTAGGCCGCGGCGGGGGCCAAGAGACCCAGTACTTC. Residues: CASSLGRGGGQETQYF. V and J are TRBV7-2 and TRBJ2-5; 7 nucleotides align to TRBD2. The CDR3 loop spans 16 amino acids. Germline trimming cut 1 base from V and 1 base from J; bases unmatched to any gene: 6. Germline V lookup: CDR1 SGHTA, CDR2 FQGNSA.

This chain links TRBV7-9 with TRBJ2-3, with TRBD1 identical over 8 bases. The trim removed 4 bases at V and 0 bases at J, leaving 3 bases unmatched. The CDR3 loop spans 15 amino acids. Germline CDR1 SEHNR, CDR2 FQNEAQ (reference sequence). The CDR3 region has the DNA TGTGCCAGCAGCTCCCAGGGGGCTAGCACAGATACGCAGTATTTT. It translates to CASSSQGASTDTQYF.

The chain employs TRBV28 and TRBJ1-2, with D perhaps TRBD1 (5 bases). The germline V gene has CDR1 MDHEN and CDR2 SYDVKM. V shed 5 bases and J shed 4 bases, with 11 bases lying between them. The CDR3 contains 13 residues. DNA of the CDR3: TGTGCCAGCAGTCCACGAACAGGCTATGGCTACACCTTC. Its translation is CASSPRTGYGYTF.

V and J are TRBV18 and TRBJ2-7; 9 bases are a match to TRBD2. V shed 6 bases, J shed 4 bases, and the junction held 13 bases outside the gene matches. Germline V gene sequence: CDR1 KGHSH, CDR2 LQKENI. The CDR3 is made up of 16 amino acids. CDR3 protein: CASSPPGTSTLYEQYF. CDR3 nucleotides: TGTGCCAGCTCGCCTCCCGGGACTAGCACGTTGTACGAGCAGTACTTC.

The chain carries TRBV4-2 and TRBJ2-4; D gene ambiguous. The CDR3 totals 15 residues. Trimming stripped 0 bases from V and 0 bases from J, with 6 bases between. Germline V CDR1 and CDR2: LGHNA, YNFKEQ. DNA for the CDR3: TGTGCCAGCAGCCAAGATTCACTAGCCAAAAACATTCAGTACTTC. Translation: CASSQDSLAKNIQYF.

The gene calls are TRBV4-2 and TRBJ1-5, with D unclear. Trimming pared 0 bases from V and 7 bases from J, leaving 19 bases between. Per germline, CDR1 LGHNA and CDR2 YNFKEQ. The CDR3 loop spans 17 amino acids. CDR3 sequence: CASSQDGPGGVRQPQHF. CDR3 bases: TGTGCCAGCAGCCAAGACGGGCCAGGCGGGGTGAGGCAGCCCCAGCATTTT.

The V call is TRBV25-1, the J call TRBJ2-2, with D possibly being TRBD1 or TRBD2 (5 bases each). Germline V gene lookup returns CDR1 MGHDK and CDR2 SYGVNS. V lost 1 base, J lost 1 base, and 16 bases lay in between. There are 18 residues in the CDR3. CDR3 sequence (DNA): TGTGCCAGCAGTGAATTAGGTGGGGGACGGATGAACACCGGGGAGCTGTTTTTT. Protein sequence: CASSELGGGRMNTGELFF.

The CDR3 sequence: CASPTGLAGPRSTDTQYF. The CDR3 bases are TGTGCCAGCCCTACCGGACTAGCGGGGCCCCGTAGCACAGATACGCAGTATTTT. The gene calls are TRBV7-8 and TRBJ2-3, with 12 bases fitting TRBD2. This CDR3 region has 18 residues. Germline-derived CDR1 and CDR2 are SGHVS and FQNEAQ. V lost 8 bases, J lost 0 bases, and 12 bases stayed unmatched. Looking up the rest from reference TRBV7-8 and TRBJ2-3 gives the full variable domain: GAGVSQSPRYKVAKRGQDVALRCDPISGHVSLFWYQQALGQGPEFLTYFQNEAQLDKSGLPSDRFFAERPEGSVSTLKIQRTQQEDSAVYLCASPTGLAGPRSTDTQYFGPGTRLTVL.